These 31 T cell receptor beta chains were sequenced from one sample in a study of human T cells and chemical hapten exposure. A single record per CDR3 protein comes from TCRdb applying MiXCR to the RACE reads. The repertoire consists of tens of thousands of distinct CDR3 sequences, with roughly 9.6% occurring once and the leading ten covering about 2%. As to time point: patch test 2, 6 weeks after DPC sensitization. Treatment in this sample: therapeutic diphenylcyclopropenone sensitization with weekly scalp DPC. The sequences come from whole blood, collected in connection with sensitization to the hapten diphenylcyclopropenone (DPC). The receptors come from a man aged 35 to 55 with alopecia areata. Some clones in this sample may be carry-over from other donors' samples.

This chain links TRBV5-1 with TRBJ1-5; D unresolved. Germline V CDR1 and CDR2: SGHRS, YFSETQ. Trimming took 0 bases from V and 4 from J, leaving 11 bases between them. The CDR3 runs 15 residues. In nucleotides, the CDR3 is TGCGCCAGCAGCTTGGGGCAGAATAAAAATCAGCCCCAGCATTTT. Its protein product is CASSLGQNKNQPQHF. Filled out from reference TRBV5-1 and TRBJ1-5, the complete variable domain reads KAGVTQTPRYLIKTRGQQVTLSCSPISGHRSVSWYQQTPGQGLQFLFEYFSETQRNKGNFPGRFSGRQFSNSRSEMNVSTLELGDSALYLCASSLGQNKNQPQHFGDGTRLSIL.

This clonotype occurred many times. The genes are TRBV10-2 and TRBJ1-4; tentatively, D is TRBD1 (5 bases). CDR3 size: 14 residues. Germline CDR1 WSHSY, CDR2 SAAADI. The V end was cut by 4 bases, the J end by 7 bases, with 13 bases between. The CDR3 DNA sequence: TGCGCCAGCAGTGCCGGGGCTAATGGTGAAAAACTGTTTTTT. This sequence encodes CASSAGANGEKLFF.

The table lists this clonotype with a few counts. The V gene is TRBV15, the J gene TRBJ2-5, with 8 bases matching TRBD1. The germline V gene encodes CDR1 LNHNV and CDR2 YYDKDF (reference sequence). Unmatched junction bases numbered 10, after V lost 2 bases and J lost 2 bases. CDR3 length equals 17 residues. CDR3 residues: CATSRPRTGSWQETQYF. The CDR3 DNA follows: TGTGCCACCAGCAGACCTCGGACAGGGAGTTGGCAAGAGACCCAGTACTTC.

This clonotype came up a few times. The DNA of the CDR3 is TGTGCCAGCAGCCCCAGTACGGACAGGCAGCAGTTCTTC. Protein product: CASSPSTDRQQFF. This rearrangement joins TRBV7-6 to TRBJ2-1, with 7 bases that match TRBD1. CDR3 length: 13 amino acids. V dropped 5 bases and J dropped 11; count of bases not matched to a gene: 9. Germline V lookup: CDR1 SGHVS, CDR2 FNYEAQ.

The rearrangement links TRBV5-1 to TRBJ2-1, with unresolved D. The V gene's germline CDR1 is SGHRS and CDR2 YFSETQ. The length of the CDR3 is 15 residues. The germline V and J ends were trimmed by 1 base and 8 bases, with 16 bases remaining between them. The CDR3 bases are TGCGCCAGCAGCTTGTTTCCCAGTAACGGCGATGAGCAGTTCTTC. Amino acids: CASSLFPSNGDEQFF.

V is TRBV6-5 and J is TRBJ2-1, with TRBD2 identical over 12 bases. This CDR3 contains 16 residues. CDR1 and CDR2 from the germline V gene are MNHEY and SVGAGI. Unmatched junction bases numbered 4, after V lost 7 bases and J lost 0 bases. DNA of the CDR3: TGTGCCAGCAACCAACTAGCGGGAGGCTCCTACAATGAGCAGTTCTTC. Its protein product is CASNQLAGGSYNEQFF.

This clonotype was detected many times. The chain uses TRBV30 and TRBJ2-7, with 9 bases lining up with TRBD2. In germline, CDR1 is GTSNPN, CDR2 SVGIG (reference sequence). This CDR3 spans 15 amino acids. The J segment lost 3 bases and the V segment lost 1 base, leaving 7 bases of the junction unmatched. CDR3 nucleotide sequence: TGTGCCTGGAGTGAAATTGGACTAGCGTTCTACGAGCAGTACTTC. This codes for CAWSEIGLAFYEQYF.

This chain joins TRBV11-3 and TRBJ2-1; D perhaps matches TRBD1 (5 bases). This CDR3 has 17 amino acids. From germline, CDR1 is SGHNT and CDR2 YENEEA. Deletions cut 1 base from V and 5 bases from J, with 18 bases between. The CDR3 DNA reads TGTGCCAGCAGCTTAGCCCCCTGGACACACGGTAACAATGAGCAGTTCTTC. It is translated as CASSLAPWTHGNNEQFF.

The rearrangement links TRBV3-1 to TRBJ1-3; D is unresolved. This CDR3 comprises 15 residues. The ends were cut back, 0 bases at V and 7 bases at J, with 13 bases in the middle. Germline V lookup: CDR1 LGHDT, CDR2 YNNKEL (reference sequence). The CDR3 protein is CASSQDKGGRNTIYF. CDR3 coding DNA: TGTGCCAGCAGCCAAGATAAGGGAGGGAGGAACACCATATATTTT.

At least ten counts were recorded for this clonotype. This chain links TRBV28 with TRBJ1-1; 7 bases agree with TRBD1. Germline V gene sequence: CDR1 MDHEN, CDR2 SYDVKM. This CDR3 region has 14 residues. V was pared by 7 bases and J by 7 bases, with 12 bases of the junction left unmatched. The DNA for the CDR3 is TGTGCCAGCATCCCAGGGGGGGATCGGGGTGAAGCTTTCTTT. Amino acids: CASIPGGDRGEAFF. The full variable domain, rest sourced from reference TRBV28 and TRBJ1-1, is DVKVTQSSRYLVKRTGEKVFLECVQDMDHENMFWYRQDPGLGLRLIYFSYDVKMKEKGDIPEGYSVSREKKERFSLILESASTNQTSMYLCASIPGGDRGEAFFGQGTRLTVV.

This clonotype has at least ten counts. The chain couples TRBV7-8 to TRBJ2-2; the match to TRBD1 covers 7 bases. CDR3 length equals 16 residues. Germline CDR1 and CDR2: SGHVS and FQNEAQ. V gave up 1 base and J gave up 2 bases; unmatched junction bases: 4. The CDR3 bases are TGTGCCAGCAGCTTAGTGGGACAGCCAAACACCGGGGAGCTGTTTTTT. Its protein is CASSLVGQPNTGELFF.

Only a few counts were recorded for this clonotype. DNA for the CDR3: TGTGCCAGCAGTGACAGAGCAACTAATGAAAAACTGTTTTTT. Amino acids: CASSDRATNEKLFF. This chain uses TRBV6-6 with TRBJ1-4, with D possibly matching TRBD1 (5 bases). Germline loops: CDR1 MNHNY, CDR2 SVGAGI (reference sequence). Trimming stripped 5 bases from V and 0 bases from J, with 7 bases between. CDR3 length equals 14 residues.

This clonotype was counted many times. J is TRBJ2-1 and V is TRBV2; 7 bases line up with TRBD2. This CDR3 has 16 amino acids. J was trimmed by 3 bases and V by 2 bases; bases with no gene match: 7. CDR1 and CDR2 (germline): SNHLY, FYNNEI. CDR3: CASSERSSGFYNEQFF. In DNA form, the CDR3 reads TGTGCCAGCAGTGAACGCTCTAGCGGATTCTACAATGAGCAGTTCTTC.

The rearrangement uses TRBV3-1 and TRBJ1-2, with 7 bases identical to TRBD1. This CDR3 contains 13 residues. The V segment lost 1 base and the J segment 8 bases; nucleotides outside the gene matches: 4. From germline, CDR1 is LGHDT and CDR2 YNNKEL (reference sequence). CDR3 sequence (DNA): TGTGCCAGCAGCCAAGGACGGACAGGAGGCTACACCTTC. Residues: CASSQGRTGGYTF.

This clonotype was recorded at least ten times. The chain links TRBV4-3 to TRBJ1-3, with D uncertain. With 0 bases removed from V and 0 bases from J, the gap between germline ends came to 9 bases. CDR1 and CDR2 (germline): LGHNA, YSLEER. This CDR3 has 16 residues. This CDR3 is CASSQDHWNSGNTIYF. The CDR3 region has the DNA TGCGCCAGCAGCCAAGATCACTGGAACTCTGGAAACACCATATATTTT.

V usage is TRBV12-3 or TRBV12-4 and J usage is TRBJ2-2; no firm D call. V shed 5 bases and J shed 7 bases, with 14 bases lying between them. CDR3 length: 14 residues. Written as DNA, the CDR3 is TGTGCCAGCAGTCCCTACACTGTTGGCGGGGAGCTGTTTTTT. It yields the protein CASSPYTVGGELFF.

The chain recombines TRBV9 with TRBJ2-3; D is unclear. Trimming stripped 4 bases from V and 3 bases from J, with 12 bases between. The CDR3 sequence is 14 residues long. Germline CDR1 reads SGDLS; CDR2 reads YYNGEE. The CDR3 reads CASSPSPRTDTQYF. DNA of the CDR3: TGTGCCAGCAGCCCCTCCCCTCGGACAGATACGCAGTATTTT.

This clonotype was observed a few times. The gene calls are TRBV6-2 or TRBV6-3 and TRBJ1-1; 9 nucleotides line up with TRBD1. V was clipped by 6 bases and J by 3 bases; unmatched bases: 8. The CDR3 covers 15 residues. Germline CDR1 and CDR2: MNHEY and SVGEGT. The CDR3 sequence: CASRAPGQGHTEAFF. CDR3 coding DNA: TGTGCCAGCAGAGCCCCGGGACAGGGACACACTGAAGCTTTCTTT.

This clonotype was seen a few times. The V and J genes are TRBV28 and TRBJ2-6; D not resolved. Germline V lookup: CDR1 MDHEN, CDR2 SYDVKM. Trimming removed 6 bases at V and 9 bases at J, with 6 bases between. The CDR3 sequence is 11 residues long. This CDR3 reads CASSRVNVLTF. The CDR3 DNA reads TGTGCCAGCAGCCGGGTCAACGTCCTGACTTTC.

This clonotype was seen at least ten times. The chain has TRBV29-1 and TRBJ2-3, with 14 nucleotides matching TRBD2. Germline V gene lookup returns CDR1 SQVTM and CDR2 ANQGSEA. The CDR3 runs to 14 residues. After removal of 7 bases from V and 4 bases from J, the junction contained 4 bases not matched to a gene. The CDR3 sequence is CSAGTSGSSDTQYF. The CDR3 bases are TGCAGCGCAGGGACTAGCGGGAGTTCAGATACGCAGTATTTT.

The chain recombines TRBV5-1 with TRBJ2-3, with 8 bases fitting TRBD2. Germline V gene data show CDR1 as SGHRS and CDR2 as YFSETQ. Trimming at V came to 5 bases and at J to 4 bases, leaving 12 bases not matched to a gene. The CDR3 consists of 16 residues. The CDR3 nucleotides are TGCGCCAGCAGTAGAGGTACTAGCGGTCAATCAGATACGCAGTATTTT. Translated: CASSRGTSGQSDTQYF.

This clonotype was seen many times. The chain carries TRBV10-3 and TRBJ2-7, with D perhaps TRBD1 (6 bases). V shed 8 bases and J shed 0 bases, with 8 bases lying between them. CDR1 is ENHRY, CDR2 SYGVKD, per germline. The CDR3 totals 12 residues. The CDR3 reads CAISDSSYEQYF. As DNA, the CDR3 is TGTGCCATCTCGGACAGCTCCTACGAGCAGTACTTC.

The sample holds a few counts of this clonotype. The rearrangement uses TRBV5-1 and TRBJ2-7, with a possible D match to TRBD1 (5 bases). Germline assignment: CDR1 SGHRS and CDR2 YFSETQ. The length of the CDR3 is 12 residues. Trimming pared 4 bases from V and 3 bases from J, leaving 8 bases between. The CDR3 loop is CASSEDIYEQYF. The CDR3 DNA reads TGCGCCAGCAGCGAGGACATCTACGAGCAGTACTTC.

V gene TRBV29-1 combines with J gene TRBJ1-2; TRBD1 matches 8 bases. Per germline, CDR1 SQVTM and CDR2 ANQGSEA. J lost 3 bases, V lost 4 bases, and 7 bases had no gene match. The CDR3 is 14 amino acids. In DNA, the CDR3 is TGCAGCGTTGCCCGGACAGGGTCCGACTATGGCTACACCTTC. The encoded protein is CSVARTGSDYGYTF.

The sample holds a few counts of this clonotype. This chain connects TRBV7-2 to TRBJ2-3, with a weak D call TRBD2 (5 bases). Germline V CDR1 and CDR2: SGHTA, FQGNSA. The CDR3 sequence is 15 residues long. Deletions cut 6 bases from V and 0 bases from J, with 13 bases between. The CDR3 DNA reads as TGTGCCAGCAGTCCTAGCAGAACTAGCACAGATACGCAGTATTTT. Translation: CASSPSRTSTDTQYF.

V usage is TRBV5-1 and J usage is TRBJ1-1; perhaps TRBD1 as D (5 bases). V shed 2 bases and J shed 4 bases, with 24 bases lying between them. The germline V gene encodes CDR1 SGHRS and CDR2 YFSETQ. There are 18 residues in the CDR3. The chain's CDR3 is CASSFRSGRAELSTEAFF. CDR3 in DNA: TGCGCCAGCAGCTTCCGCTCGGGCAGGGCGGAATTGAGCACTGAAGCTTTCTTT.

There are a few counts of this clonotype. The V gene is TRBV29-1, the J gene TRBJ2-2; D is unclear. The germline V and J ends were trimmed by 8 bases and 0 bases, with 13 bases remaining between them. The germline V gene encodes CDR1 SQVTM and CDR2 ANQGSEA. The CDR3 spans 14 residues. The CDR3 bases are TGCAGCATTCGGAGCGCCCCGAACACCGGGGAGCTGTTTTTT. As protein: CSIRSAPNTGELFF.

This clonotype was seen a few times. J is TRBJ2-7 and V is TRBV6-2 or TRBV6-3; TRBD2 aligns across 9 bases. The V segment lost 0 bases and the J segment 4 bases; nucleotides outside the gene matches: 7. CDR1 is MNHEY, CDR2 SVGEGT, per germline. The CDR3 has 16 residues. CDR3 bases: TGTGCCAGCAGTTACTCGCCTAGCGGGGATCTATACGAGCAGTACGTC. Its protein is CASSYSPSGDLYEQYV.

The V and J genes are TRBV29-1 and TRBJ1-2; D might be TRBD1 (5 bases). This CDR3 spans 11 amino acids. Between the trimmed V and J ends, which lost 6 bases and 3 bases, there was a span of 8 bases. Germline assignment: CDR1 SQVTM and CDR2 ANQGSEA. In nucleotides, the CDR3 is TGCAGCGTGGGGGGGGACTATGGCTACACCTTC. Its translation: CSVGGDYGYTF.

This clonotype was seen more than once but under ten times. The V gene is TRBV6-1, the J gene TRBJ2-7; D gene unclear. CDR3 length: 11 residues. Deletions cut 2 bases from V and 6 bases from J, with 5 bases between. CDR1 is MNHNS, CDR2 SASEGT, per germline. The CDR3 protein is CASSEFREQYF. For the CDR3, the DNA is TGTGCCAGCAGTGAATTCCGCGAGCAGTACTTC.

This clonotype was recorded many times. In DNA form, the CDR3 reads TGTGCCAGCAGCGTACAGGACAGCTACTCCTACGAGCAGTACTTC. It codes for CASSVQDSYSYEQYF. The V gene is TRBV9, the J gene TRBJ2-7, with a possible D match to TRBD1 (6 bases). The CDR3 is 15 residues long. The germline V and J ends were trimmed by 1 base and 0 bases, with 11 bases remaining between them. Germline values: CDR1 SGDLS, CDR2 YYNGEE.